The T cell receptor beta chain under discussion was sequenced for a study of identical twins (dated by TCRdb to between 2015 and 2016). With regard to the full study: To test whether fetal clonotypes persist, this study deep-sequenced TCR alpha and beta repertoires from monozygotic twins, from unrelated adults of various ages, and from cord blood. To rule out contamination, replicate twin experiments were performed at different times with different library preparation protocols.

Trimming takes 7 bases from V and 0 bases from J, and the germline ends sit 12 bases apart. The CDR3 covers 14 residues, taking in both the cysteine and the phenylalanine. Only the CDR3 DNA stays, 42 bases, in frame from base 1. CDR1 and CDR2, looked up from the germline V gene, are ENHRY and SYGVKD. Overall study outcomes, separate from this receptor: Compared with coincidental sharing between unrelated individuals, out-of-frame TCR alpha sequences shared between twins showed an excess of sequences with low generation probability. Conclusions relied on cross-sectional statistical analysis, since the same donors could not be followed over many years. Fewer insertions were carried by abundant cord blood beta clonotypes, a similar but weaker trend appeared in young adult naive repertoires, and no such trend appeared in memory repertoires. In beta out-of-frame sequences, excess twin sharing was weaker, because having fewer shared sequences lowered the signal-to-noise ratio. In monozygotic twins, out-of-frame TCR alpha sharing was systematically underestimated by recombination models, although the models agreed with sharing between unrelated individuals. Invariant T cells such as MAIT and iNKT could partly confound zero-insertion analyses, though diverse VJ usage argued against this for most clonotypes.

Only healthy Caucasian donors were included. Three pairs of female monozygotic twins, all aged roughly 18 to 29 years, made up the twin cohort. The RNA used for TCR libraries was isolated from peripheral blood mononuclear cells. This clonotype was found a few times. Its antigen target is currently unknown. The sample holds no much larger clone one base away, and base qualities are not on file. The receptor library was made with 5' RACE. The instrument was an Illumina HiSeq 2000. A universal primer binding site was introduced by template switching, and a unique molecular identifier was present in the final cDNA, enabling accurate counting of TCR cDNA molecules. Specific primers in the conserved constant-segment region were used to synthesize first-strand cDNA for the TCR alpha and beta chains. To control for contamination, each cDNA library was double barcoded with a SMART-Mk sample barcode plus Illumina barcodes. Two successive PCR steps introduced TruSeq adapter sequences along with Illumina sample barcodes. TCR alpha and beta cDNA libraries were sequenced on the Illumina HiSeq platform with custom primers. From the authors' description of their analysis: MiGEC was used to process raw reads and extract unique molecular identifiers, and MiXCR was used to find CDR3 positions. For each individual, recombination models were inferred using an EM algorithm with the repgenHMM and IGoR tools. Shared clonotype analysis was performed with the tcR package in R, normalizing sharing by the product of cloneset sizes. Out-of-frame nonproductive sequences were analyzed to study raw recombination free of thymic and clonal selection effects. TCRdb applied fastp at Q25 and MiXCR to the public reads, then kept only in-frame beta chains. Records with the same CDR3 protein are collapsed into one entry carrying the most frequent genes and DNA. TCRdb assigned the V and J calls; the authors' analysis was not used. For this sample there are under 900,000 distinct CDR3 sequences; roughly an eighth appear just once. Of the sample, roughly 1.6% falls within the top ten clones.

These data are also associated with another study on yellow fever vaccine responses in identical twins. As that second study puts it: According to the authors, the vaccine-induced T cell response in identical twins seemed to be partly convergent and partly specific to each individual. The study precisely tracked vaccine-responding T cell clones in identical twins.

The V and J genes are TRBV10-3 and TRBJ1-1, with TRBD1 perhaps the D gene, on 6 matching bases. The sequenced sample consisted of PBMCs. The sequence came from a woman under 30 in good health. The DNA sequence is TGTGCCATCACCCTGACAGGCATGAACACTGAAGCTTTCTTT. This is translated as CAITLTGMNTEAFF.